This passage covers 21 T cell receptor beta chains from one sample sequenced in a study of OX40 agonist ivuxolimab in advanced cancers. Only in-frame clones appear in the TCRdb table, and some are missing; sequencing was by immunoSEQ multiplex PCR. Of about 62,000 clones in the sample, 75% to 90% were seen once. Sequences were derived from CD4+ or CD8+ T cells sorted from blood, sampled in a trial of the OX40 agonist ivuxolimab. The receptors were gathered from an adult with an advanced solid tumor such as melanoma, head and neck, liver or kidney cancer.

The chain combines TRBV28 with TRBJ1-1; 7 bases are shared with TRBD1. CDR1 is MDHEN and CDR2 is SYDVKM in the germline V gene. The CDR3 is made up of 16 amino acids. Trimming removed 4 bases from V and 7 bases from J; junction bases left unmatched: 15. CDR3: CASSSPGGKGAGEAFF. The CDR3 DNA follows: TGTGCCAGCAGTTCCCCAGGGGGAAAAGGGGCCGGTGAAGCTTTCTTT.

This chain uses TRBV29-1 with TRBJ2-7, with 8 positions matching TRBD1. The V gene's germline CDR1 is SQVTM and CDR2 ANQGSEA. The CDR3 sequence is 14 residues long. V shed 2 bases, J shed 0 bases, and the junction held 3 bases outside the gene matches. CDR3 protein: CSVEQGAGSYEQYF. CDR3 nucleotides: TGCAGCGTTGAACAGGGGGCGGGCTCCTACGAGCAGTACTTC.

The chain couples TRBV2 to TRBJ2-5; D gene uncertain. This CDR3 spans 12 amino acids. Germline V gives CDR1 SNHLY, CDR2 FYNNEI. Trimming pared 1 base from V and 5 bases from J, leaving 5 bases between. The CDR3 nucleotides read TGTGCCAGCAGTGAAGTCGTGGAGACCCAGTACTTC. Amino acid sequence: CASSEVVETQYF.

The DNA for the CDR3 is TGTGCCAGCAGCTCCGTAGTCCGAGGCTACACCTTC. It translates to CASSSVVRGYTF. The genes are TRBV9 and TRBJ1-2; no reliable D call. Germline V gives CDR1 SGDLS, CDR2 YYNGEE. The CDR3 is made up of 12 amino acids. V was cut by 4 bases and J by 8 bases, with 12 bases left in between.

This chain joins TRBV5-1 and TRBJ2-2; TRBD2 matches 8 bases. The germline V gene encodes CDR1 SGHRS and CDR2 YFSETQ. The CDR3 sequence is 14 residues long. V lost 4 bases to trimming and J lost 10 bases; unmatched junction nucleotides: 9. In DNA, the CDR3 is TGCGCCAGCAGCCTTGGGACTAGAGACGTGGAGCTGTTTTTT. Translated, it gives CASSLGTRDVELFF.

The chain uses TRBV18 and TRBJ1-2, with a tentative D call TRBD1 (5 bases). V gave up 2 bases and J gave up 6 bases, with 13 bases separating them. CDR1 is KGHSH and CDR2 is LQKENI in the germline V gene. There are 14 residues in the CDR3. CDR3 in DNA: TGTGCCAGCTCACCATTGGACGGGGGGGATGGCTACACCTTC. It translates to CASSPLDGGDGYTF.

The chain is built from TRBV27 and TRBJ2-2; 9 nucleotides match TRBD2. V shed 0 bases, J shed 5 bases, and the junction held 1 base outside the gene matches. There are 15 residues in the CDR3. Germline loops: CDR1 MNHEY, CDR2 SMNVEV (reference sequence). The CDR3 protein is CASSLSTSGTGELFF. DNA for the CDR3: TGTGCCAGCAGTTTATCGACTAGCGGAACCGGGGAGCTGTTTTTT.

The chain links TRBV28 to TRBJ2-1, with TRBD2 matching 8 bases. V dropped 1 base and J dropped 10; count of bases not matched to a gene: 15. The CDR3 contains 17 residues. Germline CDR1 is MDHEN and CDR2 is SYDVKM. CDR3 in DNA: TGTGCCAGCAGTTTATTGGGGGAGGCGGGAGGCCCGGAGGAGCAGTTCTTC. Protein product: CASSLLGEAGGPEEQFF.

This chain uses TRBV7-6 with TRBJ2-1; D remains ambiguous. CDR3 size: 11 residues. CDR1 is SGHVS and CDR2 is FNYEAQ in the germline V gene. Trimming took 3 bases from V and 10 from J, leaving 7 bases between them. DNA of the CDR3: TGTGCCAGCAGCTTGGGTTGGGAGCAGTTCTTC. Its protein is CASSLGWEQFF. The whole variable domain, filled in from reference TRBV7-6 and TRBJ2-1, reads GAGVSQSPRYKVTKRGQDVALRCDPISGHVSLYWYRQALGQGPEFLTYFNYEAQQDKSGLPNDRFSAERPEGSISTLTIQRTEQRDSAMYRCASSLGWEQFFGPGTRLTVL.

V gene TRBV7-2 combines with J gene TRBJ2-2, with D possibly being TRBD1 or TRBD2 (5 bases each). Germline values: CDR1 SGHTA, CDR2 FQGNSA. This CDR3 has 15 residues. V dropped 2 bases and J dropped 0 bases, with 7 bases sitting between them. The CDR3 sequence: CASSLRGANTGELFF. CDR3 nucleotide sequence: TGTGCCAGCAGCTTACGGGGCGCGAACACCGGGGAGCTGTTTTTT.

CDR3 protein: CASSGRQGTETQYF. The CDR3 DNA is TGTGCCAGCAGCGGGCGACAGGGGACGGAGACCCAGTACTTC. The chain has TRBV9 and TRBJ2-5, with TRBD1 matching over 8 bases. Germline CDR1 and CDR2: SGDLS and YYNGEE. This CDR3 spans 14 amino acids. The junction had 6 bases not matched to a gene; V was cut back by 3 bases and J by 5 bases.

The chain has TRBV28 and TRBJ1-4, with unresolved D. The CDR3 has 15 residues. Trimming shortened V by 3 bases and J by 0 bases, and 8 bases separated the two germline ends. From germline, CDR1 is MDHEN and CDR2 SYDVKM. The CDR3 is CASSFSRATNEKLFF. CDR3 DNA: TGTGCCAGCAGTTTTTCCCGTGCAACTAATGAAAAACTGTTTTTT.

The chain is built from TRBV11-2 and TRBJ2-7; the D call may be TRBD1 or TRBD2 (6 bases each). V lost 2 bases and J 3 bases, leaving 14 bases between the germline ends. From germline, CDR1 is SGHAT and CDR2 FQNNGV. This CDR3 has 15 amino acids. The CDR3 DNA reads TGTGCCAGCAGCTTATGGAGAGGAGGGGGCTACGAGCAGTACTTC. Translated: CASSLWRGGGYEQYF.

V gene TRBV11-2 combines with J gene TRBJ2-7, with 8 bases matching TRBD2. CDR3 length equals 14 residues. The germline CDR1 and CDR2 sequences are SGHAT and FQNNGV. V lost 3 bases and J lost 7; bases outside the gene matches: 8. The CDR3 protein is CASSFSTAGVEQYF. Here the CDR3 DNA reads TGTGCCAGCAGCTTTAGTACAGCGGGAGTGGAGCAGTACTTC.

This chain connects TRBV6-1 to TRBJ1-2, with D unresolved. V was shortened by 7 bases and J by 13 bases, with 22 bases between the two germline ends. CDR1 MNHNS and CDR2 SASEGT come from the germline V gene. The CDR3 extends over 13 amino acids. CDR3 amino acids: CASTSRRQTGCTF. The CDR3, as DNA: TGTGCCAGCACCTCAAGAAGGCAGACCGGGTGCACCTTC.

This sequence joins TRBV7-9 and TRBJ2-7; D remains unclear. V dropped 2 bases and J dropped 0 bases, with 11 bases sitting between them. Germline V gene lookup returns CDR1 SEHNR and CDR2 FQNEAQ (reference sequence). The CDR3 spans 15 residues. CDR3 loop: CASSLTLGLSYEQYF. The CDR3 DNA reads as TGTGCCAGCAGCTTAACTCTCGGCCTCTCCTACGAGCAGTACTTC.

The CDR3 DNA reads TGTGCCAGTAGTACAACATGGAGCTCCTACGAGCAGTACTTC. Translating gives CASSTTWSSYEQYF. V and J are TRBV19 and TRBJ2-7; D remains ambiguous. The CDR3 is made up of 14 amino acids. Germline V lookup: CDR1 LNHDA, CDR2 SQIVND (reference sequence). The V end lost 4 bases, the J end lost 0 bases, and 10 bases lay between the germline ends.

The chain recombines TRBV25-1 with TRBJ2-5, with 16 bases matching TRBD2. Germline CDR1 is MGHDK and CDR2 is SYGVNS. The CDR3 sequence is 17 residues long. After removal of 7 bases from V and 5 bases from J, the junction contained 10 bases not matched to a gene. The CDR3 nucleotides are TGTGCCAGCACCCCGGGACTAGCGGGAGGGCCTGGGGAGACCCAGTACTTC. This encodes CASTPGLAGGPGETQYF.

V gene TRBV7-8 combines with J gene TRBJ2-1; 10 bases agree with TRBD1. CDR1 and CDR2 from the germline V gene are SGHVS and FQNEAQ. V was pared by 5 bases and J by 6 bases, with 10 bases of the junction left unmatched. The CDR3 consists of 16 residues. The CDR3 nucleotides are TGTGCCAGCAGCCCCCCCCGACAGGGGGCTGGCAATGAGCAGTTCTTC. This sequence encodes CASSPPRQGAGNEQFF.

The chain is built from TRBV7-2 and TRBJ2-2; no clear D gene. V was pared by 1 base and J by 5 bases, with 14 bases between. Looked up from germline, CDR1 is SGHTA and CDR2 is FQGNSA. This CDR3 region has 16 residues. The CDR3 is CASSLEALLETGELFF. CDR3 in DNA: TGTGCCAGCAGCTTAGAGGCCCTCTTGGAAACCGGGGAGCTGTTTTTT.

The J gene is TRBJ2-1, the V gene TRBV10-1; D ambiguous. The V end was cut by 3 bases, the J end by 8 bases, with 5 bases between. Germline V gives CDR1 WNHNN, CDR2 SYGVQD (reference sequence). The CDR3 consists of 11 residues. The CDR3 DNA follows: TGCGCCAGCAGTGACGGCCATGAGCAGTTCTTC. The encoded protein is CASSDGHEQFF.